A selection of T cell receptor beta chains follows, all from one sample in a study of cytomegalovirus exposure and HLA in healthy donors. The protocol was immunoSEQ multiplex PCR, while the TCRdb copy is restricted to in-frame clones and leaves out a portion. Among about 160,000 clones listed, approximately 80% were seen once. Specimen: PBMCs. The source is a woman aged 30 to 39 in good health and CMV-seropositive. The CDR3 runs from the conserved cysteine through the conserved F or W. The D gene is left open where the match is weak. The listing skips clone size in some rows; elsewhere it reads once, few, many or a size class.

d_call	cdr3_length	j_call	v_call	clone_size	cdr3_nt	cdr3_aa
TRBD1	17	TRBJ1-6	TRBV28	few	TGTGCCAGCAGTTTCCCGGGACAGGGTAATCTAAATTCACCCCTCCACTTT	CASSFPGQGNLNSPLHF
-	15	TRBJ1-2	TRBV7-8	-	TGTGCCAGCAGCTTAGCACAGGGTCTCAACTATGGCTACACCTTC	CASSLAQGLNYGYTF
TRBD1	15	TRBJ1-2	TRBV27	-	TGTGCCAGCAGTTACTACGGACAGGGGGCACAAGGCTACACCTTC	CASSYYGQGAQGYTF
-	15	TRBJ2-2	TRBV29-1	-	TGCAGCGTTGCGCCAGCGGAGAGAAACACCGGGGAGCTGTTTTTT	CSVAPAERNTGELFF
TRBD1	17	TRBJ2-1	TRBV14	-	TGTGCCAGCAGCCTTCTGACACAGGGGGCATATGGCAATGAGCAGTTCTTC	CASSLLTQGAYGNEQFF
TRBD1	14	TRBJ1-1	TRBV27	-	TGTGCCAGCAGATCTGACAGGGCTGAAACTGAAGCTTTCTTT	CASRSDRAETEAFF
TRBD1	14	TRBJ1-4	TRBV7-9	-	TGTGCCAGCAGCCTGGACAGGGTATTTGAAAAACTGTTTTTT	CASSLDRVFEKLFF
-	16	TRBJ1-6	TRBV4-1	-	TGCGCCAGCAGCCCTAGAAAAATCTCCTATAATTCACCCCTCCACTTT	CASSPRKISYNSPLHF
TRBD2	16	TRBJ2-3	TRBV11-2	-	TGTGCCAGCAGCTTTCGACTAGCGGGGGGTACAGATACGCAGTATTTT	CASSFRLAGGTDTQYF
TRBD1	18	TRBJ1-2	TRBV13	once	TGTGCCAGCACCCAGAGTACCGGGACAGGGGGCTTCTACTATGGCTACACCTTC	CASTQSTGTGGFYYGYTF
-	14	TRBJ2-7	TRBV7-2	-	TGTGCCAGCACCAATAACAGGTTATCCTACGAGCAGTACTTC	CASTNNRLSYEQYF
-	16	TRBJ2-7	TRBV2	-	TGTGCCAGCAGTACGAGATTCGACAGGAAACCCTACGAGCAGTACTTC	CASSTRFDRKPYEQYF
TRBD1	14	TRBJ2-7	TRBV6-5	-	TGTGCCAGCAGTCCACGACAGGGGGTAAGAGAGCAGTACTTC	CASSPRQGVREQYF
-	14	TRBJ1-1	TRBV6-4	-	TGTGCCAGCAGTGACAAGGTTGGAGGGACTGAAGCTTTCTTT	CASSDKVGGTEAFF
TRBD1	15	TRBJ2-7	TRBV14	once	TGTGCCAGCAGCGCCCGGGACAGGGTGACTGGCGAGCAGTACTTC	CASSARDRVTGEQYF
TRBD2	16	TRBJ2-3	TRBV7-2	-	TGTGCCAGCAGCTTAAATCCTAGCGGGGTAATAGATACGCAGTATTTT	CASSLNPSGVIDTQYF
-	14	TRBJ1-2	TRBV9	-	TGTGCCAGCAGCGTAGGGACTAGCTCAGGTGGCTACACCTTC	CASSVGTSSGGYTF
TRBD1	15	TRBJ2-7	TRBV7-2	-	TGTGCCAGCAGTTATCAGGGACAGGCCGTCTACGAGCAGTACTTC	CASSYQGQAVYEQYF
TRBD1	14	TRBJ2-5	TRBV5-1	-	TGCGCCAGCAGCCTGGGACAGCCCGAAGAGACCCAGTACTTC	CASSLGQPEETQYF
-	13	TRBJ2-3	TRBV5-1	-	TGCGCCAGCCTGGAGGGGAGCACAGATACGCAGTATTTT	CASLEGSTDTQYF
-	14	TRBJ1-4	TRBV5-6	-	TGTGCCAGCAGCTTTGGAGTAGATAATGAAAAACTGTTTTTT	CASSFGVDNEKLFF
TRBD1	16	TRBJ2-2	TRBV18	-	TGTGCCAGCTCACCCGGGACAGGGGGCATGAGCGGGGAGCTGTTTTTT	CASSPGTGGMSGELFF
TRBD2	15	TRBJ2-3	TRBV7-7	-	TGTGCCAGCAGCCCTTCTAGCGGGGGGGCATATACGCAGTATTTT	CASSPSSGGAYTQYF
TRBD1	20	TRBJ2-7	TRBV5-1	-	TGCGCCAGCAGCCTTCTCACCCCCCTACTTTCGGGACAGGGGGCGTTCGAGCAGTACTTC	CASSLLTPLLSGQGAFEQYF
TRBD1	14	TRBJ2-1	TRBV7-9	-	TGTGCCAGCAGGGGTGGGACAGGGGTCGATGAGCAGTTCTTC	CASRGGTGVDEQFF
TRBD1	15	TRBJ2-7	TRBV9	-	TGTGCCAGCAGCGGCCGGGACAGGGGGTCCTACGAGCAGTACTTC	CASSGRDRGSYEQYF
-	16	TRBJ2-7	TRBV28	-	TGTGCCAGCAGTTTAACCTCGGGACACCGCGGATACGAGCAGTACTTC	CASSLTSGHRGYEQYF
-	15	TRBJ1-5	TRBV9	-	TGTGCCAGCAGCCCTAGCCCGGCCAGCAATCAGCCCCAGCATTTT	CASSPSPASNQPQHF
TRBD1	15	TRBJ1-5	TRBV6-1	-	TGTGCCAGCAGATCGGGACAGCTTAGCAATCAGCCCCAGCATTTT	CASRSGQLSNQPQHF
TRBD2	14	TRBJ2-1	TRBV5-1	-	TGCGCCAGCAGCTTATATCCAGAGGCGGGGGACCAGTTCTTC	CASSLYPEAGDQFF
-	14	TRBJ1-1	TRBV7-2	-	TGTGCCAGCAGCTTAGATCTTTCGAGCACTGAAGCTTTCTTT	CASSLDLSSTEAFF